This T cell receptor beta chain was obtained from a study of T cells after yellow fever vaccination. Study-wide results and limits: By day 5 rather than day 15, the secondary response had peaked, though it was weaker. Most primary-vaccination clones recurred post-booster (just under 98% CD4, about 90% CD8).

Via MiXCR, TCRdb re-called the 5' RACE reads, giving one row per CDR3 protein. This table holds fewer than 500,000 distinct CDR3 sequences, approximately 18% found once. The CDR3 sequence is 14 residues long. V was trimmed by 5 bases and J by 4 bases, leaving 14 bases between them. This clonotype has a handful of counts. Antigen unknown. The sequences come from PBMCs, collected before the yellow fever booster vaccination. This TCR derives from a man younger than 35 who received the YFV17D yellow fever vaccine. The chain combines TRBV12-3 or TRBV12-4 with TRBJ2-5; TRBD1 is a possible D gene (5 bases). CDR3 nucleotides: TGTGCCAGCAGTCAGAACCAGGGCGGAGAGACCCAGTACTTC. Protein: CASSQNQGGETQYF.